This T cell receptor (beta chain) was retrieved from a study of CD8 T cells in Susac syndrome. Blood CD8+ and CD4+ T cells underwent high-throughput TCR beta sequencing. Patients with stable or active relapsing-remitting disease, all of them treatment-naive, made up the multiple sclerosis controls. The CD8+ and CD4+ T cells were negatively isolated, with the TEMRA cells enriched by FACS. The CDR3 has 14 amino acids. The V gene's germline CDR1 is SNHLY and CDR2 FYNNEI. V gave up 7 bases and J gave up 4 bases, with 11 bases separating them. Reverse transcription of roughly 0.5 to 1 ug RNA was performed with random hexamers. Amplification of TCR beta CDR3 used immunoSEQ multiplex PCR across 54 Vbeta and 13 Jbeta. TCRdb called the immunoSEQ multiplex PCR reads again in MiXCR, with one record for every CDR3 protein. In the table there are some 220,000 distinct CDR3 sequences, 95% of which are singletons.

The sample taken for sequencing was CD4+ T cells from PBMCs. This clonotype was sampled from a human donor with multiple sclerosis. The chain links TRBV2 to TRBJ2-6, with D tentatively TRBD2 (5 bases). The CDR3 DNA follows: TGTGCCAGCATATCTAGCACAGGGGCCAACGTCCTGACTTTC. This translates into CASISSTGANVLTF.